This T cell receptor (beta chain) originates from a study of T cell responses to AZD1222 COVID-19 vaccine (dated by TCRdb to about 2021). In terms of the full investigation: A total of roughly 240 trial participants underwent TCR sequencing, of whom about 200 received two doses of AZD1222 and roughly 25 received two doses of the MenACWY control vaccine. Trial participants were enrolled by age into subgroups of 18-55, 56-69 and 70-plus years, and around 150, 28 and 57 TCR-sequenced participants, respectively, were included in these subgroups.

Summary of the overall study and its limitations: CD4 TCRs associated with the vaccine covered the entire spike protein, and the dominant responses were in regions 160-218 and 743-854. Conclusions about previously exposed vaccinees are limited because only six or seven AZD1222 recipients were SARS-CoV-2 seropositive at baseline. In the small 56-69-year group, the increase in depth fell short of significance, most likely because of low power. Because no samples from the day 14 peak response were available, repertoires could be characterized only after the peak T cell response. After two AZD1222 doses, spike-specific TCR breadth and depth were significantly higher than at day 0 and than in MenACWY recipients. Nearly half of unique spike-specific TCRs reportedly recognized epitopes outside regions mutated in the B.1.351 and B.1.1.7 variants. Participants were mostly white British, with more females than males. The authors suggested clonal diversity may have been underestimated.

The CDR3 regions of human TCRbeta chains were analyzed by immunosequencing. In the authors' own workflow: TCRs in the repertoires were matched against a reference library of SARS-CoV-2-specific TCRs that had been generated with the MIRA antigen-specificity platform. Breadth meant the fraction of unique TCRs that were SARS-CoV-2-associated, whereas depth meant the fraction of total T cells that were SARS-CoV-2-associated. Using the MIRA data, each spike-specific TCR was assigned both to the spike region to which the TCR was reactive and to a CD4 or CD8 class. Log10-transformed breadth and depth values were compared by one-way ANOVA with Sidak's multiple comparisons tests. This immuneACCESS table, as held by TCRdb, lists in-frame sequences with V and J called but not all clones. Of the missing ones, under half trace to an unresolved V gene in checked studies; the others have no known cause. V, J and clone size were drawn from that table, and D and trimming were deduced from the DNA. This sample is represented by 150,000 to 160,000 clones; 70% to 90% of them were singletons. Approximately 7.2% of the sample belongs to the ten largest clones.

V is pared back by 1 base and J by 5 bases, with 14 bases lying between the germline termini. Including the terminal cysteine and phenylalanine, the CDR3 comprises 15 residues. Only the CDR3 region is kept as DNA, spanning 45 bases read in frame from base 1. CDR1 and CDR2 (MGHRA, YSYEKL) derive from the germline V gene. The time point label here, explained by the study, means: sample from adult after SARS-CoV-2 infection, after symptom onset. A couple of convalescent COVID-19 patients, sampled after symptom onset from adults with prior SARS-CoV-2 infection, were also TCR-sequenced for comparison. With respect to this clone: The antigen it recognizes is unknown. The sample holds no much larger clone one base away, and base qualities are not on file.

The sample here was peripheral blood, taken after recovery from COVID-19. The TCR sequence derives from an adult who had recovered from COVID-19. Recombination joined TRBV4-1 with TRBJ2-5; the D segment might be TRBD1 or TRBD2, since each matches 5 bases. The CDR3 loop reads CASSQVGASWETQYF. DNA sequence: TGCGCCAGCAGCCAAGTCGGGGCGAGTTGGGAGACCCAGTACTTC.